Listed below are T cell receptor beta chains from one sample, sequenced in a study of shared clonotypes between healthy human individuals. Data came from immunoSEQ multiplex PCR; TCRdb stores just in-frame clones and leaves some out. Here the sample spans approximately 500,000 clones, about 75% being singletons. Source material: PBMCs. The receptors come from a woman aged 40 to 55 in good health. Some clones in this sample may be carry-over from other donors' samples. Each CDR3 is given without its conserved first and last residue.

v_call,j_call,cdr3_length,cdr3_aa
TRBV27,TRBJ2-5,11,ASSLQGRETQY
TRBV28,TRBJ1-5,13,ASSLTGPPNQPQH
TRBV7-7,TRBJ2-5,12,ASSFSATLETQY
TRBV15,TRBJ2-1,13,ATSRVLAGVNEQF
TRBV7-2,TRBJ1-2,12,ASSFTPPNYGYT
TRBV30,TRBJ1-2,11,AWSPDRVYGYT
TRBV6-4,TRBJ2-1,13,ASSAGGGTYNEQF
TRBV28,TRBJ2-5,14,ASSPGWRGDGETQY
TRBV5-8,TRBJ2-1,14,ASSLRVAGFYNEQF
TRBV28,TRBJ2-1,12,ASSPSLPRDEQF
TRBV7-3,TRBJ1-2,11,ASSLGGVLGYT
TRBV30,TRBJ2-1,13,AWSDGAGGYNEQF
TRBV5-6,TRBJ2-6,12,ASSPPLAANVLT
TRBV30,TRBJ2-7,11,AWSERLSYEQY
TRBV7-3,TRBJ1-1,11,ASSQTPRGEAF
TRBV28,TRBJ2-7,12,ASTRSGVTYEQY
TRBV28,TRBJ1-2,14,ASSLLMGSRTYGYT
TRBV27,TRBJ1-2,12,ASKPPGGMYGYT
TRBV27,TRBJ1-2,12,ASSQHRDNYGYT
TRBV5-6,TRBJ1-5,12,ASSPRDGNQPQH
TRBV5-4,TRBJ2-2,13,ASSLGVKGGGELF
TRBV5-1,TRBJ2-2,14,ASSLRLAENTGELF
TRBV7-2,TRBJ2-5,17,ASSAHRDRVRTWKETQY
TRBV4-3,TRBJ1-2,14,ASSQDPAGATYGYT
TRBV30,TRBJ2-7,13,AWSVATSDTYEQY
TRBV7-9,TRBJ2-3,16,ASSLRRGLAGGTDTQY
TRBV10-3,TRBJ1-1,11,AISEARGGRAF
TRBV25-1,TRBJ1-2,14,ASSDPHYRENYGYT
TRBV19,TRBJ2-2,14,ASSSVTGWNTGELF
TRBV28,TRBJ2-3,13,ASSEVAGGTDTQY
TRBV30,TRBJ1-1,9,AWTGAVEAF
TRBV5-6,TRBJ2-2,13,ASTRGYQNTGELF
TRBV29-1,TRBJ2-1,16,SVEDPGLADWSYNEQF
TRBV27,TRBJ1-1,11,ASSSLRATEAF
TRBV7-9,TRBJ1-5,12,ASSLKGGHQPQH
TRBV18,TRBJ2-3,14,ASSPWTVGYTDTQY
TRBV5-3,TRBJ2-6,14,ARRPQDLSGANVLT
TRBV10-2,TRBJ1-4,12,ASGATGGDEKLF
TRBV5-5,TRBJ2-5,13,ASSITSGRTETQY
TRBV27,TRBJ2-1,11,ASRKTGVVEQF
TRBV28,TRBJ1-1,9,ASSVNTEAF
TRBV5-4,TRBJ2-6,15,ASSPKPTGRGANVLT
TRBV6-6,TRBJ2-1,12,ASSARAQSGEQF
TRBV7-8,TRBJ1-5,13,ASSPRTGVLQPQH
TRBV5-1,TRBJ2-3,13,ASSLGAGGTDTQY
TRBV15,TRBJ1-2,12,ATSREGSIGGYT
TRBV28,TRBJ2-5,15,ASYSLAGGRFGETQY
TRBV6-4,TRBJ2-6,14,ASTQEASSGANVLT
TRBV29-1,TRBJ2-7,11,SVDDSKDYEQY
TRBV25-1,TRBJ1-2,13,ASSEPTHYRGGYT
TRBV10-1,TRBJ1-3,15,ASREKTTGQTGNTIY
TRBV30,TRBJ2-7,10,AWSSSGYEQY